This paragraph reports one T cell receptor (beta chain). Its specificity is unknown. Each of the donors was a healthy adult who was HIV-negative and had not had a recent acute infection or vaccination. Every donor was a Caucasian adult from Nashville, Tennessee. The data stem from a study of shared clonotypes between healthy human individuals. J was trimmed by 7 bases and V by 3 bases; bases with no gene match: 9. Germline CDR1 reads ENHRY; CDR2 reads SYGVKD. This CDR3 spans 15 amino acids. Using immunoSEQ multiplex PCR, the repertoire was profiled, and TCRdb retains in-frame clones only, with some absent. Of hundreds of thousands of clones detected, over 65% appear once; the ten largest clones hold more than 1.5%. Points from the study as a whole: The sharing of 4.5% to 6.5% of naive CD4 clonotypes was seen across a handful of donors.

Sequenced: memory CD4+ T cells sorted from blood. Subset given: CD45RA-negative fraction. J is TRBJ1-1 and V is TRBV10-3; 9 bases fit TRBD1. The sequence derives from a woman aged 25 to 39 in good health. The CDR3 DNA follows: TGTGCCATCAGTGAAAATACAGGGGGCGATGATGAAGCTTTCTTT. Its protein product is CAISENTGGDDEAFF.